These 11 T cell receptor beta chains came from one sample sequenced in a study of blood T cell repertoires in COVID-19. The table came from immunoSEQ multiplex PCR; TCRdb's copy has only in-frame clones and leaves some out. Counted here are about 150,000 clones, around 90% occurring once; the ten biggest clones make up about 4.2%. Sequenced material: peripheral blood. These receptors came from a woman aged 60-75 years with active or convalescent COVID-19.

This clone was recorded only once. DNA of the CDR3: TGTGCCAGCAGCCAGGGATTTCTCTCTGGGGCCAACGTCCTGACTTTC. It codes for CASSQGFLSGANVLTF. The rearrangement links TRBV5-8 to TRBJ2-6, with D perhaps TRBD1 (5 bases). CDR1 is SGHTS and CDR2 is YDEGEE in the germline V gene. With 4 bases removed from V and 0 bases from J, the gap between germline ends came to 11 bases. This CDR3 comprises 16 residues.

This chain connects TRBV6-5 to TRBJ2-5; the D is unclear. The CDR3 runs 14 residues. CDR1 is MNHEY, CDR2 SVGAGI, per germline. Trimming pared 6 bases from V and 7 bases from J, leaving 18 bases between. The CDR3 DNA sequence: TGTGCCAGCAGCCCGTTCGGCCCGTCGGGGACCCAGTACTTC. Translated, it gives CASSPFGPSGTQYF.

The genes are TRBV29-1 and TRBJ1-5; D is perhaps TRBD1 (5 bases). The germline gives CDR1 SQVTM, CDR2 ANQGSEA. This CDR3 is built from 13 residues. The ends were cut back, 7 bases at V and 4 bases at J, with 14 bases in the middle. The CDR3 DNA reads TGCAGCGCTGCCGGAGACAGAAATCAGCCCCAGCATTTT. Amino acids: CSAAGDRNQPQHF.

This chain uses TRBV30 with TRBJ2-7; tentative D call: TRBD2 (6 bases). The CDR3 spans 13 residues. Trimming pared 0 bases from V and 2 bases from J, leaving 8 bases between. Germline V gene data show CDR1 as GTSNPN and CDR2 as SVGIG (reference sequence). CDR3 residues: CAWSVAGPYEQYF. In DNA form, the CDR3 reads TGTGCCTGGAGTGTGGCGGGGCCCTACGAGCAGTACTTC.

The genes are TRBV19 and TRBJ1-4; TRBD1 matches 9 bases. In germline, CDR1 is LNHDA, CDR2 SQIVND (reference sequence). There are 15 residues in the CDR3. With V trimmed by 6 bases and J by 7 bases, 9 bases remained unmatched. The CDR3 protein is CASRKGGTGTEKLFF. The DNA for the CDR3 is TGTGCCAGTAGGAAGGGGGGGACAGGGACTGAAAAACTGTTTTTT.

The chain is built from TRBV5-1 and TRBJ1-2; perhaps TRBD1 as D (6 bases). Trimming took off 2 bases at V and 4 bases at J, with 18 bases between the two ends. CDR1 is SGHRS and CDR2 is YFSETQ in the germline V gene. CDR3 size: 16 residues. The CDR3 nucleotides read TGCGCCAGCAGCTTCGAGACAGGAGCCCTTTTCTATGGCTACACCTTC. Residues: CASSFETGALFYGYTF.

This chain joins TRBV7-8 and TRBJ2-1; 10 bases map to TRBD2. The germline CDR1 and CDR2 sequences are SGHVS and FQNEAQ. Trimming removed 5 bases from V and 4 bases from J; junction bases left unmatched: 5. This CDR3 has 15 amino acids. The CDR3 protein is CASSIWTSGYNEQFF. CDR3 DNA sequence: TGTGCCAGCAGCATATGGACTAGCGGATACAATGAGCAGTTCTTC.

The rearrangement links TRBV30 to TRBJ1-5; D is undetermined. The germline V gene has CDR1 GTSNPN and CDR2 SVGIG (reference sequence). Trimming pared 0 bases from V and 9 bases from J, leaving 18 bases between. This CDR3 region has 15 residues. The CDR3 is CAWSVAAALQGPQHF. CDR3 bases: TGTGCCTGGAGTGTAGCTGCGGCCCTTCAAGGGCCCCAGCATTTT.

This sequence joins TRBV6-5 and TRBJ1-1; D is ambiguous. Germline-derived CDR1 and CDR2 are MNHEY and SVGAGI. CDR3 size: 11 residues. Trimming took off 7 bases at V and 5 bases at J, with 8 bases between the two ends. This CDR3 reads CASTGRTEAFF. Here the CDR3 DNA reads TGTGCCAGCACTGGGAGGACTGAAGCTTTCTTT.

CDR3 sequence (DNA): TGTGCCAGCAGCCAAGGAGGGGGTCTTGCCTACGAGCAGTACTTC. Translated, it gives CASSQGGGLAYEQYF. The J gene is TRBJ2-7, the V gene TRBV3-1 (or the pseudogene TRBV3-2); TRBD1 is a possible D gene (6 bases). Per the germline V gene, CDR1 is LGHDT and CDR2 is YNNKEL (reference sequence). The CDR3 totals 15 residues. V gave up 1 base and J gave up 2 bases, with 12 bases separating them.

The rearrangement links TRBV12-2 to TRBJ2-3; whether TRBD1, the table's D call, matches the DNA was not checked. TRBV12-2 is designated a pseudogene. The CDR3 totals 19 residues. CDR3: CASRFGRDRGLSRTDTQYF. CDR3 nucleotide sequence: TGTGCAAGTCGCTTCGGCCGTGACAGGGGGCTATCGCGCACAGATACGCAGTATTTT.